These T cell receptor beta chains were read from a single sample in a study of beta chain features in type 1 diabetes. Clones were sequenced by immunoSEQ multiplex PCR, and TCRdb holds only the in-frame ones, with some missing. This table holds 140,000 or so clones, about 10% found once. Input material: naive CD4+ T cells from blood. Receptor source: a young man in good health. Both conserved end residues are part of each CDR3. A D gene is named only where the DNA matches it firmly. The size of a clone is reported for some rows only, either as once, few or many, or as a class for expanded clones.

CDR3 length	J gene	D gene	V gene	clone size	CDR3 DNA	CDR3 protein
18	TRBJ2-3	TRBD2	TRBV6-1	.	TGTGCCAGCAGTGGACTCCCGGGACTAGCGGGGCGCACAGATACGCAGTATTTT	CASSGLPGLAGRTDTQYF
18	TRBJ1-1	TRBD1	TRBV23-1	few	TGCGCCAGCAGTCAACTCCGGGACAGGGGGCAGGGGGTAGGTGAAGCTTTCTTT	CASSQLRDRGQGVGEAFF
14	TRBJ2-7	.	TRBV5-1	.	TGCGCCAGCAGCTTGGCGGGGGGCGCAGGGGAGCAGTACTTC	CASSLAGGAGEQYF
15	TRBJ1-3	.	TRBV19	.	TGTGCCAGTAAGACCGACAGGACCTCTGGAAACACCATATATTTT	CASKTDRTSGNTIYF
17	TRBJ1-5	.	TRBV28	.	TGTGCCAGCATCCCAACGGGAGGGGCAGGGGAAAATCAGCCCCAGCATTTT	CASIPTGGAGENQPQHF
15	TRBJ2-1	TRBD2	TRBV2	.	TGTGCCAGCATTGGACTAGCGGGAACCTACAATGAGCAGTTCTTC	CASIGLAGTYNEQFF
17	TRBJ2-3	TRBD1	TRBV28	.	TGTGCCAGCAGTTTATACCGGGACAGGACTCCCTCCGGTACGCAGTATTTT	CASSLYRDRTPSGTQYF
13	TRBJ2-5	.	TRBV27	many	TGTGCCAGCCGGTCGAGAGGCGGGGAGACCCAGTACTTC	CASRSRGGETQYF
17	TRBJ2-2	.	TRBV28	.	TGTGCCAGCAGGTCCCCGGGAGGTAACAGGGTCACCGGGGAGCTGTTTTTT	CASRSPGGNRVTGELFF
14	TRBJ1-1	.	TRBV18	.	TGTGCCAGCTCACCACTACAACAGAACACTGAAGCTTTCTTT	CASSPLQQNTEAFF
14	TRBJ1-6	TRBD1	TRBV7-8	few	TGTGCCAGCAGCTCGGACAGGGCCAGGTCACCCCTCCACTTT	CASSSDRARSPLHF
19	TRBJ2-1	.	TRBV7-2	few	TGTGCCAGCAGCGACATTCTTGCGGGGGCCGCAAACGTCCACAATGAGCAGTTCTTC	CASSDILAGAANVHNEQFF
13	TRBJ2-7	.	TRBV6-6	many	TGTGCCAGCAGTTACACAGGAACCTACGAGCAGTACTTC	CASSYTGTYEQYF
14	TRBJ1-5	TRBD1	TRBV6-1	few	TGTGCCAGCAGTGAGGGTCGGAACAGGGGGCCCCAGCATTTT	CASSEGRNRGPQHF
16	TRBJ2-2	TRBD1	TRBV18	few	TGTGCCAGCTCACCGGGTCAGGGGGCCTACACCGGGGAGCTGTTTTTT	CASSPGQGAYTGELFF
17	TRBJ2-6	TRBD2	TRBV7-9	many	TGTGCCAGCACCCCTATTCGGGGGGGGAAAGGGGCCAACGTCCTGACTTTC	CASTPIRGGKGANVLTF
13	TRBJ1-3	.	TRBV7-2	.	TGTGCCAGCAGCCCCGAGAGTGGAAACACCATATATTTT	CASSPESGNTIYF
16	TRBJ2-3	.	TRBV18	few	TGTGCCAGCTCACTTCAACAGGTTAGGGCCACAGATACGCAGTATTTT	CASSLQQVRATDTQYF
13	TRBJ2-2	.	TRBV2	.	TGTGCCAGCAGTGTACAGTTTCTCGGGGAGCTGTTTTTT	CASSVQFLGELFF
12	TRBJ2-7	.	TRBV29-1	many	TGCAGCGTTGTACCCAGGGGTCACGAGCAGTACTTC	CSVVPRGHEQYF
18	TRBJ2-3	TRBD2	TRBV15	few	TGTGCCACCAGCAGAGCAGCGCTTAGCGGGGGGGCAACAGATACGCAGTATTTT	CATSRAALSGGATDTQYF
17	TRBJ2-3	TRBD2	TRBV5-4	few	TGTGCCAGCAGCCCCAGGGGGAGCGGGGGGAGTCCAGATACGCAGTATTTT	CASSPRGSGGSPDTQYF
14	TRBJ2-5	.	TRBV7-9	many	TGTGCCAGCAGCTTAGGGACAGACCAAGAGACCCAGTACTTC	CASSLGTDQETQYF
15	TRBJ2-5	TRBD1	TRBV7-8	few	TGTGCCAGCAGCACCAGACAGGGGGGCCAAGAGACCCAGTACTTC	CASSTRQGGQETQYF
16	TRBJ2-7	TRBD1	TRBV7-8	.	TGTGCCAGCAGCTTAGGGACAGGAGGCGCATCCTACGAGCAGTACTTC	CASSLGTGGASYEQYF
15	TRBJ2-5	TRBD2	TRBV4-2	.	TGTGCCAGCAGTCGACTAGCGGGGGGGCCGGAGACCCAGTACTTC	CASSRLAGGPETQYF
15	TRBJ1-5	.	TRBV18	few	TGTGCCAGCTCACATCAAGACAGTAGCAATCAGCCCCAGCATTTT	CASSHQDSSNQPQHF
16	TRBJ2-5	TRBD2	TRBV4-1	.	TGCGCCAGCAGCCGTCTAGCGGGGGGGGTTCAAGAGACCCAGTACTTC	CASSRLAGGVQETQYF
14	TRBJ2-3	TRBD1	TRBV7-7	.	TGTGCCAGCAGCCCACAGGGGGCTGCGGATACGCAGTATTTT	CASSPQGAADTQYF
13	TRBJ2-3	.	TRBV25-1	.	TGTGCCAGCAGTGAATCTCCCCGAGATACGCAGTATTTT	CASSESPRDTQYF
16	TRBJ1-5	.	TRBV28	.	TGTGCCAGCAGACGATCACACGGAGATAGCAATCAGCCCCAGCATTTT	CASRRSHGDSNQPQHF
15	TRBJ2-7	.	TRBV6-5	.	TGTGCCAGCAGTTACTCCTGGACAGAAAACTACGAGCAGTACTTC	CASSYSWTENYEQYF
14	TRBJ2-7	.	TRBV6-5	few	TGTGCCAGCAGTTTGGAGGGCCCGACCTACGAGCAGTACTTC	CASSLEGPTYEQYF
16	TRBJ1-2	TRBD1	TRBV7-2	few	TGTGCCAGCAGCTTATCTACCGGGACAGGGGCTTCGGGCTACACCTTC	CASSLSTGTGASGYTF